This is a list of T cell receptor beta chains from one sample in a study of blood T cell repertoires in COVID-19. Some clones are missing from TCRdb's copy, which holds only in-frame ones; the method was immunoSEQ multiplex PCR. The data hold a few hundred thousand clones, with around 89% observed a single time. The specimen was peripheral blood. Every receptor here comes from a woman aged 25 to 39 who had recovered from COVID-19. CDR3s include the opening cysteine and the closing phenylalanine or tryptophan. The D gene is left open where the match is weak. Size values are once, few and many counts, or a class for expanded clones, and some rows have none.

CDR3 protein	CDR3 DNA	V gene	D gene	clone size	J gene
CASSLREEQYF	TGTGCCAGCAGCTTACGAGAGGAGCAGTACTTC	TRBV7-3	NA	NA	TRBJ2-7
CASSRDSNNSPLHF	TGTGCCAGCAGTAGGGACAGCAATAATTCACCCCTCCACTTT	TRBV7-9	TRBD1	few	TRBJ1-6
CASSLGTGNGYTF	TGTGCCAGCAGTTTAGGGACAGGGAATGGCTACACCTTC	TRBV28	TRBD1	few	TRBJ1-2
CASSQSGLNRNSPLHF	TGTGCCAGCAGTCAATCCGGACTTAATAGGAATTCACCCCTCCACTTT	TRBV5-4	NA	NA	TRBJ1-6
CASSPEEGTYGYTF	TGTGCCAGCTCACCAGAGGAGGGCACCTATGGCTACACCTTC	TRBV18	NA	NA	TRBJ1-2
CASSPDTSYGYTF	TGTGCCAGCAGCCCAGACACTAGCTATGGCTACACCTTC	TRBV5-5	NA	NA	TRBJ1-2
CASSPRQGSVGELFF	TGTGCCAGCAGCCCTCGCCAGGGGTCGGTCGGGGAGCTGTTTTTT	TRBV5-8	NA	NA	TRBJ2-2
CASSFTRETQYF	TGTGCCAGCAGTTTTACCCGGGAGACCCAGTACTTC	TRBV12-3/TRBV12-4	NA	NA	TRBJ2-5
CASSPFDSPTIYF	TGTGCCAGCAGCCCCTTCGACAGCCCCACCATATATTTT	TRBV7-8	NA	NA	TRBJ1-3
CASSELSDQPQHF	TGTGCCAGCTCCGAGCTTTCTGATCAGCCCCAGCATTTT	TRBV18	NA	once	TRBJ1-5
CATKGQGATTDTQYF	TGTGCCACTAAGGGACAGGGGGCGACCACAGATACGCAGTATTTT	TRBV19	TRBD1	NA	TRBJ2-3
CASSEDGSRLYGYTF	TGTGCCAGCAGTGAAGATGGCAGTAGACTCTATGGCTACACCTTC	TRBV6-1	NA	NA	TRBJ1-2
CASSHVTGGGRSNQPQHF	TGCGCCAGCAGCCACGTTACAGGGGGCGGGAGGAGCAATCAGCCCCAGCATTTT	TRBV4-1	TRBD1	few	TRBJ1-5
CASSFGGISDTQYF	TGCGCCAGCAGCTTCGGGGGGATTTCAGATACGCAGTATTTT	TRBV5-1	TRBD2	NA	TRBJ2-3
CASSQQGAVYGYTF	TGCGCCAGCAGCCAACAGGGGGCCGTCTATGGCTACACCTTC	TRBV5-1	TRBD1	NA	TRBJ1-2
CASSQPIRDREKNTGELFF	TGCGCCAGCAGTCAACCTATCCGGGACAGAGAGAAGAACACCGGGGAGCTGTTTTTT	TRBV23-1	TRBD1	NA	TRBJ2-2
CASILPRANSPLHF	TGTGCCAGCATTTTGCCCAGGGCTAATTCACCCCTCCACTTT	TRBV2	NA	NA	TRBJ1-6
CASSFFGDNYGYTF	TGTGCCAGCAGTTTTTTTGGAGACAACTATGGCTACACCTTC	TRBV2	NA	NA	TRBJ1-2
CASSYSPGGDGYTF	TGTGCCAGCAGCTATTCCCCAGGAGGAGATGGCTACACCTTC	TRBV7-2	NA	NA	TRBJ1-2
CASSYPLTGGGTEAFF	TGTGCCAGCAGTTACCCACTGACAGGGGGTGGCACTGAAGCTTTCTTT	TRBV6-2/TRBV6-3	TRBD1	NA	TRBJ1-1
CASSQEAGGPNEQFF	TGTGCCAGCAGCCAAGAAGCGGGGGGGCCCAATGAGCAGTTCTTC	TRBV4-2	TRBD2	NA	TRBJ2-1
CASSLQGYEQYF	TGTGCCAGCAGCTTACAGGGCTACGAGCAGTACTTC	TRBV7-2	NA	NA	TRBJ2-7
CASSPRFGALLAKNIQYF	TGTGCCAGCAGCCCTCGCTTTGGAGCGCTTCTAGCCAAAAACATTCAGTACTTC	TRBV5-8	NA	NA	TRBJ2-4
CASSLDRRGTNTGELFF	TGTGCCAGCAGCTTAGATCGGCGGGGGACCAACACCGGGGAGCTGTTTTTT	TRBV11-3	TRBD2	NA	TRBJ2-2
CASIRTGSTDTQYF	TGTGCCAGCATCCGGACAGGGAGCACAGATACGCAGTATTTT	TRBV28	TRBD1	NA	TRBJ2-3
CASSFQGVYGYTF	TGTGCCAGCAGTTTCCAGGGGGTCTATGGCTACACCTTC	TRBV28	TRBD1	few	TRBJ1-2
CASSTTGTGGETQYF	TGTGCCAGTAGTACAACCGGGACAGGGGGTGAGACCCAGTACTTC	TRBV19	TRBD1	NA	TRBJ2-5
CASSVGISGTEAFF	TGTGCCAGCAGCGTAGGCATTTCGGGGACAGAAGCTTTCTTT	TRBV9	NA	few	TRBJ1-1
CASTKGGPGNTIYF	TGTGCCAGTACTAAAGGGGGCCCTGGAAACACCATATATTTT	TRBV19	TRBD1	NA	TRBJ1-3
CAISLGGASSYNEQFF	TGTGCCATCAGTTTGGGCGGGGCAAGCTCCTACAATGAGCAGTTCTTC	TRBV10-3	NA	NA	TRBJ2-1
CASSLRTGNEAFF	TGTGCCAGCAGTTTACGGACAGGGAACGAAGCTTTCTTT	TRBV12-3/TRBV12-4	TRBD1	NA	TRBJ1-1
CASSKRGGVHTQYF	TGTGCCAGTAGTAAGCGGGGGGGCGTACATACGCAGTATTTT	TRBV19	TRBD2	NA	TRBJ2-3
CAISESGASLEAFF	TGTGCCATCAGTGAGTCGGGGGCCAGTCTTGAAGCTTTCTTT	TRBV10-3	NA	NA	TRBJ1-1
CASSSLGGRMNTEAFF	TGTGCCAGCAGTTCCCTGGGGGGGAGGATGAACACTGAAGCTTTCTTT	TRBV28	NA	NA	TRBJ1-1
CASSPRLAGNYGYTF	TGTGCCAGCAGCCCTCGTCTAGCAGGCAACTATGGCTACACCTTC	TRBV7-8	NA	NA	TRBJ1-2
CASSPVYGVPQETQYF	TGTGCCAGCAGCCCCGTATACGGGGTCCCTCAAGAGACCCAGTACTTC	TRBV7-8	NA	NA	TRBJ2-5
CASSPPGITEAFF	TGTGCCAGCAGCCCGCCAGGGATCACTGAAGCTTTCTTT	TRBV6-5	NA	once	TRBJ1-1
CASSLATGTATNEKLFF	TGTGCCAGCAGCTTGGCGACAGGGACGGCAACTAATGAAAAACTGTTTTTT	TRBV5-8	TRBD1	once	TRBJ1-4
CASRMEGGPDGYTF	TGTGCCAGCAGGATGGAAGGGGGTCCTGATGGCTACACCTTC	TRBV28	NA	NA	TRBJ1-2
CSASSGGGVWNEQFF	TGCAGTGCTAGTAGTGGCGGGGGGGTTTGGAATGAGCAGTTCTTC	TRBV20-1	TRBD2	NA	TRBJ2-1
CASSQIGGGPTDTQYF	TGCGCCAGCAGCCAAATCGGGGGGGGACCCACAGATACGCAGTATTTT	TRBV4-3	TRBD2	NA	TRBJ2-3
CASSLVGLAGRNTYNEQFF	TGCGCCAGCAGCTTGGTGGGACTAGCGGGGAGAAATACCTACAATGAGCAGTTCTTC	TRBV5-1	TRBD2	NA	TRBJ2-1
CASSQDARGYNEQFF	TGCGCCAGCAGCCAAGATGCCCGGGGGTACAATGAGCAGTTCTTC	TRBV4-1	NA	once	TRBJ2-1
CAWSGQGNQPQHF	TGTGCCTGGAGCGGCCAGGGGAATCAGCCCCAGCATTTT	TRBV30	NA	NA	TRBJ1-5
CASSPRLAGDWLLYEQYF	TGTGCCAGCAGCCCGCGGCTAGCGGGGGACTGGCTCCTCTACGAGCAGTACTTC	TRBV5-5	TRBD2	NA	TRBJ2-7
CASSDKEGSYNEQFF	TGTGCCAGCAGTGACAAAGAGGGCTCCTACAATGAGCAGTTCTTC	TRBV6-4	NA	many	TRBJ2-1
CASSSPRGDSYEQYF	TGTGCCAGCAGTTCCCCCAGGGGGGACTCCTACGAGCAGTACTTC	TRBV28	NA	once	TRBJ2-7
CASRSLRDRGYGYTF	TGTGCCAGCAGGTCCCTCCGGGACAGGGGGTATGGCTACACCTTC	TRBV5-4	TRBD1	NA	TRBJ1-2
CASSMTGASYEQYF	TGCGCCAGCTCTATGACAGGGGCCTCCTACGAGCAGTACTTC	TRBV5-1	TRBD1	NA	TRBJ2-7
CASRRREGTSGNTIYF	TGTGCCAGTCGCCGACGGGAGGGGACCTCTGGAAACACCATATATTTT	TRBV18	NA	NA	TRBJ1-3
CASRHSVQTGHTEAFF	TGTGCCAGCAGACATAGCGTCCAGACAGGGCACACTGAAGCTTTCTTT	TRBV6-6	TRBD1	NA	TRBJ1-1
CASSLDPGVSYNEQFF	TGTGCCAGCAGCTTAGACCCAGGGGTCTCCTACAATGAGCAGTTCTTC	TRBV11-2	NA	NA	TRBJ2-1
CASSQVQRGELFF	TGCGCCAGCAGCCAAGTTCAACGGGGGGAGCTGTTTTTT	TRBV4-3	NA	NA	TRBJ2-2
CASSPLIGASEKLFF	TGTGCCAGCAGCCCACTCATAGGGGCCAGCGAAAAACTGTTTTTT	TRBV28	NA	once	TRBJ1-4
CAWSRGLRGEGYTEAFF	TGTGCCTGGAGTAGGGGCCTTAGGGGGGAGGGTTACACTGAAGCTTTCTTT	TRBV30	NA	NA	TRBJ1-1
CASSLRTGSTDTQYF	TGTGCCAGCAGTCTTCGGACAGGGAGCACAGATACGCAGTATTTT	TRBV3-1/TRBV3-2	TRBD1	NA	TRBJ2-3
CASSQEEQISGTEAFF	TGTGCCAGCAGCCAAGAGGAGCAGATTTCGGGTACTGAAGCTTTCTTT	TRBV4-2	NA	many	TRBJ1-1